The clone carrying this TCR beta chain has at least ten counts. Antigen: not known. Everyone who gave samples was a healthy Caucasian. V lost 2 bases and J lost 6, with 2 bases in between. The germline CDR1 and CDR2 sequences are SGHAT and FQNNGV. This CDR3 spans 11 amino acids. This entry comes from a study of identical twins. General study results and limits: A partial confounding effect on zero-insertion analyses could come from invariant MAIT and iNKT cells.

After template switching added a universal primer site, the resulting cDNA carried unique molecular identifiers. TCRdb processed the 5' RACE reads anew with MiXCR; each CDR3 protein has one entry. Among about 810,000 distinct CDR3 sequences listed, roughly an eighth were seen once. These data were also filed under a second study, of yellow fever vaccine responses in identical twins. Per that study: Twins' vaccine T cell response reportedly seemed partly convergent, partly personalized.

The specimen was PBMCs. V is TRBV11-2 and J is TRBJ2-1; D is unresolved. The TCR was taken from a woman younger than 35 in good health. The CDR3 loop is CASSLPNEQFF. The CDR3 nucleotides read TGTGCCAGCAGCTTACCCAATGAGCAGTTCTTC.